The rows below give T cell receptor beta chains drawn from one sample of a study of shared clonotypes between healthy human individuals. Some clones are missing from TCRdb's copy, which holds only in-frame ones; the method was immunoSEQ multiplex PCR. The sample records about 2.1 million clones, 93% being singletons. Sequenced input: naive CD8+ T cells from PBMCs. These receptors were taken from a man aged 18 to 29 in good health. Some clones in this sample may be carry-over from other donors' samples. The CDR3 runs from the conserved cysteine through the conserved F or W. D genes are given only for firm matches. The listing skips clone size in some rows; elsewhere it reads once, few, many or a size class.

V	J	D	size	DNA	CDR3
TRBV7-9	TRBJ1-1	TRBD1	-	TGTGCCAGCAGCTTTAGAGGGACAGGTGAAGCTTTCTTT	CASSFRGTGEAFF
TRBV6-5	TRBJ2-7	TRBD1	-	TGTGCCAGCAGACGCGACAGGGGGTTCGAGCAGTACTTC	CASRRDRGFEQYF
TRBV10-2	TRBJ2-7	-	-	TGCGCCAGCACCCAGAACGGACTCGAGCAGTACTTC	CASTQNGLEQYF
TRBV19	TRBJ2-7	-	-	TGTGCCAGTAGGGACCAGGGGCCCACCTACGAGCAGTACTTC	CASRDQGPTYEQYF
TRBV28	TRBJ1-1	-	-	TGTGCCAGCAGTTTAGATTTCGCTGAAGCTTTCTTT	CASSLDFAEAFF
TRBV28	TRBJ1-2	-	-	TGTGCCAGCAGTTTAAGGGTCCTGGCCGATGGCTACACCTTC	CASSLRVLADGYTF
TRBV28	TRBJ2-5	-	-	TGTGCCAGCGGCTCAGGGAGACAGGAGGCAGAGACCCAGTACTTC	CASGSGRQEAETQYF
TRBV19	TRBJ2-3	TRBD1	-	TGTGCCAGTAGTATGACAGGGTTTGGCACAGATACGCAGTATTTT	CASSMTGFGTDTQYF
TRBV2	TRBJ2-7	-	-	TGTGCCAGCCGGTGGGGGACTGAAAGGTACGAGCAGTACTTC	CASRWGTERYEQYF
TRBV25-1	TRBJ2-1	-	-	TGTGCCAGCAGTGAATATAGTCCCTACAATGAGCAGTTCTTC	CASSEYSPYNEQFF
TRBV7-9	TRBJ2-5	TRBD1	-	TGTGCCAGCAGCTTAGACGGGACAGTTAAAGAGACCCAGTACTTC	CASSLDGTVKETQYF
TRBV27	TRBJ2-7	TRBD1	-	TGTGCCAGCGCCCTAGGGACAGGGGTCTACGAGCAGTACTTC	CASALGTGVYEQYF
TRBV28	TRBJ2-7	-	-	TGTGCCAGCCGGAATACAGGGTTCCACGAGCAGTACTTC	CASRNTGFHEQYF
TRBV9	TRBJ2-5	TRBD1	-	TGTGCCAGCAGCGTAAGGTCAGGGGGCAAAGAGACCCAGTACTTC	CASSVRSGGKETQYF
TRBV2	TRBJ2-1	-	-	TGTGCCAGCAGTGGTGTTTACAATGAGCAGTTCTTC	CASSGVYNEQFF
TRBV2	TRBJ2-6	-	-	TGTGCCAGATTGTCGAGGGGCTCTGGGGCCAACGTCCTGACTTTC	CARLSRGSGANVLTF
TRBV27	TRBJ1-4	TRBD1	-	TGTGCCAGCAGTTCCGACAGGGTCATAGGAGAAAAACTGTTTTTT	CASSSDRVIGEKLFF
TRBV5-1	TRBJ2-2	-	-	TGCGCCAGCAGCTTGTGGTGGCAGGGAGCCAATTCGAACACCGGGGAGCTGTTTTTT	CASSLWWQGANSNTGELFF
TRBV27	TRBJ2-1	-	-	TGTGCCAGCAGTTTATCCACGGGCACAGGCCTCTACAATGAGCAGTTCTTC	CASSLSTGTGLYNEQFF
TRBV27	TRBJ1-2	-	once	TGTGCCAGCAGTTATACACGACAGGCTAACTATGGCTACACCTTC	CASSYTRQANYGYTF
TRBV28	TRBJ2-7	TRBD2	-	TGTGCCAGCACCCTGTCGGGAGGGCGCCACGAGCAGTACTTC	CASTLSGGRHEQYF
TRBV21-1	TRBJ2-7	-	-	TGTGCCAGCAGCAAACCGACAGGGTACAGGCACGAGCAGTACTTC	CASSKPTGYRHEQYF
TRBV16	TRBJ1-1	-	-	TGTGCCAGCAGCCCCGGTCAAGGGGGCACTGAAGCTTTCTTT	CASSPGQGGTEAFF
TRBV27	TRBJ2-1	-	-	TGTGCCAGCAGCTTTCCAGGGGATGAGCAGTTCTTC	CASSFPGDEQFF
TRBV28	TRBJ1-5	-	-	TGTGCCAGCAGTCCCCGGACTGGTCAGCCCCAGCATTTT	CASSPRTGQPQHF
TRBV19	TRBJ1-5	-	-	TGTGCCAGTGGGTTAGTGTGGGACGGGAATCAGCCCCAGCATTTT	CASGLVWDGNQPQHF
TRBV4-1	TRBJ1-1	-	once	TGCGCCAGCAGCCAAGATATAGCAGGGCTTATTACTGAAGCTTTCTTT	CASSQDIAGLITEAFF
TRBV5-6	TRBJ2-7	TRBD1	once	TGTGCCAGCAGCTTGGAAAGGACAGGGACCGCGATGGGCAACGAGCAGTACTTC	CASSLERTGTAMGNEQYF
TRBV19	TRBJ2-1	TRBD2	-	TGTGCCAGTAGCCATAGCGGGGCCTACAATGAGCAGTTCTTC	CASSHSGAYNEQFF
TRBV10-3	TRBJ1-2	-	-	TGTGCCATCAGTGATGGGGGACCTTATGGCTACACCTTC	CAISDGGPYGYTF
TRBV7-9	TRBJ1-1	-	-	TGTGCCAGCAGCCCCTTCAGAGGGACCACTGAAGCTTTCTTT	CASSPFRGTTEAFF
TRBV2	TRBJ2-7	-	-	TGTGCCAGCAGTCGCCGGGACATCTTCTACGAGCAGTACTTC	CASSRRDIFYEQYF